Below are 17 T cell receptor beta chains sequenced from a single sample in a study of T-cell memory formation after mild COVID-19 (dated by TCRdb to the early 2020s). Preparation of the library involved 5' RACE. The sequencer was an Illumina NovaSeq 6000. In TCRdb, the public reads were trimmed at Q25 with fastp and aligned with MiXCR, with productive beta chains retained. Under each unique CDR3 protein, matching rows form one entry showing the most common genes and DNA. This sample gives roughly 450,000 distinct CDR3 sequences in total; 15% to 20% of them show up just once. The top ten clones comprise about 22% of the sample. The sample consisted of PBMCs or a T cell subset sorted from them (not recorded which). The receptor source for this set is a man between 18 and 29 years old who had mild COVID-19 (a few samples of this study predate the infection). The sample titles of this study are shuffled in the database, so cell type and time point are left out; the donor was told from shared clones.

The rearrangement uses TRBV15 and TRBJ2-1; 7 bases fit TRBD1. CDR3 length equals 12 residues. The germline CDR1 and CDR2 sequences are LNHNV and YYDKDF (reference sequence). V lost 3 bases to trimming and J lost 7 bases; unmatched junction nucleotides: 0. CDR3 sequence (DNA): TGTGCCACCAGCAGCAGGGGGAATGAGCAGTTCTTC. Translated: CATSSRGNEQFF.

The rearrangement joins TRBV5-1 to TRBJ1-3; 8 positions match TRBD1. The CDR3 consists of 14 residues. CDR1 is SGHRS and CDR2 is YFSETQ in the germline V gene. The J segment lost 2 bases and the V segment lost 4 bases, leaving 2 bases of the junction unmatched. The CDR3 loop is CASSPRGPGNTIYF. The CDR3 nucleotides are TGCGCCAGCAGCCCCAGGGGGCCTGGAAACACCATATATTTT.

The V and J genes are TRBV12-3 or TRBV12-4 and TRBJ2-1, with TRBD2 matching over 7 bases. The CDR3 is 13 amino acids. After removal of 5 bases from V and 7 bases from J, the junction contained 5 bases not matched to a gene. The CDR3 reads CASSVRGENEQFF. CDR3 coding DNA: TGTGCCAGCAGTGTCCGGGGGGAGAATGAGCAGTTCTTC.

This rearrangement joins TRBV29-1 to TRBJ2-7; D call uncertain. The germline CDR1 and CDR2 sequences are SQVTM and ANQGSEA. The CDR3 has 11 amino acids. The V gene lost 4 bases and the J gene lost 5 bases, with 9 bases spanning the gap. The chain's CDR3 is CSVAPYNEQYF. CDR3 nucleotides: TGCAGCGTTGCCCCATATAACGAGCAGTACTTC.

This clonotype was counted between two and nine times. V usage is TRBV15 and J usage is TRBJ2-5; TRBD2 matches 13 bases. Trimming cost V 5 bases and J 1 base; bases outside gene matches: 4. Looked up from germline, CDR1 is LNHNV and CDR2 is YYDKDF (reference sequence). The CDR3 has 16 amino acids. CDR3 sequence: CATSGGLAGPQETQYF. CDR3 coding DNA: TGTGCCACCAGCGGGGGACTAGCGGGGCCCCAAGAGACCCAGTACTTC.

This clonotype was counted only a few times. The chain recombines TRBV27 with TRBJ2-5; 10 bases fit TRBD2. With 7 bases clipped from V and 1 base from J, the junction kept 6 bases outside the gene matches. From germline, CDR1 is MNHEY and CDR2 SMNVEV (reference sequence). The CDR3 sequence is 15 residues long. For the CDR3, the DNA is TGTGCCAGCAAGGCTAGCGGGGGCCTCCAAGAGACCCAGTACTTC. Translation: CASKASGGLQETQYF.

The V call is TRBV3-1, the J call TRBJ1-2; the D gene is possibly TRBD1 (6 bases). Germline V gene data show CDR1 as LGHDT and CDR2 as YNNKEL (reference sequence). The CDR3 covers 13 residues. Trimming took 4 bases from V and 3 from J, leaving 9 bases between them. CDR3 region: CASSRTDYYGYTF. The DNA for the CDR3 is TGTGCCAGCAGCCGGACAGATTACTATGGCTACACCTTC. The full variable domain, rest sourced from reference TRBV3-1 and TRBJ1-2, is DTAVSQTPKYLVTQMGNDKSIKCEQNLGHDTMYWYKQDSKKFLKIMFSYNNKELIINETVPNRFSPKSPDKAHLNLHINSLELGDSAVYFCASSRTDYYGYTFGSGTRLTVV.

This clonotype occurred a few times. The chain joins TRBV5-6 to TRBJ2-3; weak D call: TRBD1 (6 bases). V dropped 4 bases and J dropped 1 base, with 19 bases sitting between them. The CDR3 loop spans 17 amino acids. The V gene's germline CDR1 is SGHDT and CDR2 YYEEEE. CDR3 DNA sequence: TGTGCCAGCAGCACCGGACAGACCTACAGTGGCACAGATACGCAGTATTTT. It yields the protein CASSTGQTYSGTDTQYF. The full variable domain, completed using reference TRBV5-6 and TRBJ2-3, is DAGVTQSPTHLIKTRGQQVTLRCSPKSGHDTVSWYQQALGQGPQFIFQYYEEEERQRGNFPDRFSGHQFPNYSSELNVNALLLGDSALYLCASSTGQTYSGTDTQYFGPGTRLTVL.

This clonotype was seen just once. The genes are TRBV6-2 or TRBV6-3 and TRBJ2-1; TRBD2 aligns across 10 bases. Germline assignment: CDR1 MNHEY and CDR2 SVGEGT. J was trimmed by 4 bases and V by 10 bases; bases with no gene match: 7. The CDR3 is 14 residues long. The CDR3 protein is CATDSGGPYNEQFF. The CDR3 DNA sequence: TGTGCCACCGATAGCGGGGGGCCGTACAATGAGCAGTTCTTC.

The sample holds a few counts of this clonotype. The genes are TRBV5-1 and TRBJ2-5; 14 nucleotides align to TRBD2. Germline V gene lookup returns CDR1 SGHRS and CDR2 YFSETQ. The CDR3 runs 16 residues. V gave up 4 bases and J gave up 5 bases; unmatched junction bases: 7. The CDR3 here is CASSLTSGGAGETQYF. The CDR3 bases are TGCGCCAGCAGCCTGACTAGCGGGGGGGCCGGGGAGACCCAGTACTTC.

The chain is built from TRBV7-2 and TRBJ2-3; TRBD2 is a possible D gene (6 bases). V was shortened by 4 bases and J by 5 bases, with 25 bases between the two germline ends. The CDR3 runs 18 residues. The germline gives CDR1 SGHTA, CDR2 FQGNSA. CDR3 amino acids: CASSSKDPRAAGGDTQYF. The CDR3 nucleotides are TGTGCCAGCAGCTCGAAAGACCCCCGTGCGGCCGGGGGAGATACGCAGTATTTT.

The rearrangement joins TRBV12-3 or TRBV12-4 to TRBJ2-7; the match to TRBD2 covers 8 bases. The CDR3 is made up of 15 amino acids. V trimming: 3 bases; J trimming: 3 bases; junction bases outside the gene matches: 7. The CDR3 coding sequence is TGTGCCAGCAGTTTGGGTCTAGCGGGTAACTACGAGCAGTACTTC. This encodes CASSLGLAGNYEQYF.

The chain is built from TRBV7-3 and TRBJ2-2, with a weak D call TRBD2 (5 bases). The CDR3 length is 14 residues. CDR1 and CDR2 from the germline V gene are SGHTA and FQGTGA. V lost 5 bases to trimming and J lost 7 bases, with 14 bases between them. CDR3 in DNA: TGTGCCAGCAGCCCTAGACGGGATAGCGGGGAGCTGTTTTTT. It is translated as CASSPRRDSGELFF. The whole variable domain, remainder taken from reference TRBV7-3 and TRBJ2-2, is GAGVSQTPSNKVTEKGKYVELRCDPISGHTALYWYRQSLGQGPEFLIYFQGTGAADDSGLPNDRFFAVRPEGSVSTLKIQRTERGDSAVYLCASSPRRDSGELFFGEGSRLTVL.

This clonotype was observed many times. The rearrangement joins TRBV7-6 to TRBJ2-7; D might be TRBD1 (5 bases). V was shortened by 1 base and J by 2 bases, with 9 bases between the two germline ends. This CDR3 has 14 residues. The germline CDR1 and CDR2 sequences are SGHVS and FNYEAQ. CDR3 region: CASSLGGQAYEQYF. CDR3 coding DNA: TGTGCCAGCAGCTTAGGAGGACAAGCCTACGAGCAGTACTTC.

The V call is TRBV6-2 or TRBV6-3, the J call TRBJ2-5; TRBD2 agrees at 11 bases. V was pared by 7 bases and J by 3 bases, with 7 bases of the junction left unmatched. In germline, CDR1 is MNHEY, CDR2 SVGEGT. The CDR3 is made up of 15 amino acids. This chain's CDR3 is CASIGVAGGKETQYF. As DNA, the CDR3 is TGTGCCAGCATAGGGGTAGCGGGGGGGAAAGAGACCCAGTACTTC.

In this sample, this clonotype turned up a few times. This chain links TRBV6-5 with TRBJ1-5; possible D gene TRBD1, 5 bases. Germline values: CDR1 MNHEY, CDR2 SVGAGI. V lost 6 bases, J lost 2 bases, and 14 bases lay in between. The CDR3 is 15 residues long. The CDR3 spells CASRSGGEGNQPQHF. The DNA of the CDR3 is TGTGCCAGCAGGTCCGGGGGGGAGGGCAATCAGCCCCAGCATTTT.

This clonotype was seen only a few times. The rearrangement joins TRBV6-5 to TRBJ2-3, with D tentatively TRBD1 or TRBD2 (5 bases each). The CDR3 is 16 residues long. The germline V gene has CDR1 MNHEY and CDR2 SVGAGI. Deletions cut 2 bases from V and 2 bases from J, with 14 bases between. CDR3 sequence: CASSYTRGSLTDTQYF. CDR3 in DNA: TGTGCCAGCAGTTACACGAGGGGTTCCCTCACAGATACGCAGTATTTT.